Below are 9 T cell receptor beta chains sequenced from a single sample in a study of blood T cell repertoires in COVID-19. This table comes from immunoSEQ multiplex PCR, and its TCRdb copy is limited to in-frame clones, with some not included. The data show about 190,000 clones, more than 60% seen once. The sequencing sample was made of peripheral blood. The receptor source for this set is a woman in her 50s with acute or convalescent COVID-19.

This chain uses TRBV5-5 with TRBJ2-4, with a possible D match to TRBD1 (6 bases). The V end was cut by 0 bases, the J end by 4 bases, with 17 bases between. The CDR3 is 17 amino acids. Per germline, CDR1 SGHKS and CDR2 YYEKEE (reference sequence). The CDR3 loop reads CASSLGQETHLKNIQYF. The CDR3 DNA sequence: TGTGCCAGCAGCTTGGGACAGGAAACTCACCTAAAAAACATTCAGTACTTC.

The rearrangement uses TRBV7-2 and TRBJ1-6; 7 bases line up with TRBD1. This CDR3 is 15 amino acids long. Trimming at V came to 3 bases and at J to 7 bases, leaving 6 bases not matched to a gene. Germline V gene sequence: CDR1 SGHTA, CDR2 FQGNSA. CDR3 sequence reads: CASSFAGGSNSPLHF. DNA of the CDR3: TGTGCCAGCAGCTTCGCAGGGGGATCAAATTCACCCCTCCACTTT.

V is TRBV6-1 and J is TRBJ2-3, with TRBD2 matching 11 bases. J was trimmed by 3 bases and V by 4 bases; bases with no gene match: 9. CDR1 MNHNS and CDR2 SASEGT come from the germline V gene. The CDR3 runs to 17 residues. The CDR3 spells CASSADLTSGVTDTQYF. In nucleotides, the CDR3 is TGTGCCAGCAGTGCTGACTTGACTAGCGGGGTTACAGATACGCAGTATTTT.

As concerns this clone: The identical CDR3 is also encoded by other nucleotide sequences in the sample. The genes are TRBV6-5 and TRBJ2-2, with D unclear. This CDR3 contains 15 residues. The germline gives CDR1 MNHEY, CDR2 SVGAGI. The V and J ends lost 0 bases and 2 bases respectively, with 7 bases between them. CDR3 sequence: CASSYSRGNTGELFF. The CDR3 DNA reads TGTGCCAGCAGTTACTCTAGAGGAAACACCGGGGAGCTGTTTTTT.

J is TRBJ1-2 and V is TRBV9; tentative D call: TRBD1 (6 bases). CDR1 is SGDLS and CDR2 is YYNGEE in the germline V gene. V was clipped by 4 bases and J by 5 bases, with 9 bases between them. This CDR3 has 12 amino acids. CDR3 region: CASSKGGYGYTF. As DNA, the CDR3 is TGTGCCAGCAGCAAAGGGGGATATGGCTACACCTTC.

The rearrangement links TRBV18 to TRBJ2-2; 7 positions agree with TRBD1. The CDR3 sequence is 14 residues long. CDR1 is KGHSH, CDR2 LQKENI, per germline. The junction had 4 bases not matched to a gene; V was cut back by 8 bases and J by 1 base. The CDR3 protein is CASEQGLNTGELFF. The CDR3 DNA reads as TGTGCCAGCGAACAGGGGTTGAACACCGGGGAGCTGTTTTTT.

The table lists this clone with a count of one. The CDR3: CASSLVVGGARREYEETQYF. In DNA, the CDR3 is TGTGCCAGCAGCTTAGTAGTAGGGGGGGCCCGGCGGGAGTACGAGGAGACCCAGTACTTC. V is TRBV7-8 and J is TRBJ2-5, with D perhaps matching TRBD2 (7 bases). The CDR3 has 20 amino acids. Germline V gives CDR1 SGHVS, CDR2 FQNEAQ. V dropped 1 base and J dropped 5 bases, with 29 bases sitting between them. The whole variable domain, remainder taken from reference TRBV7-8 and TRBJ2-5, is GAGVSQSPRYKVAKRGQDVALRCDPISGHVSLFWYQQALGQGPEFLTYFQNEAQLDKSGLPSDRFFAERPEGSVSTLKIQRTQQEDSAVYLCASSLVVGGARREYEETQYFGPGTRLLVL.

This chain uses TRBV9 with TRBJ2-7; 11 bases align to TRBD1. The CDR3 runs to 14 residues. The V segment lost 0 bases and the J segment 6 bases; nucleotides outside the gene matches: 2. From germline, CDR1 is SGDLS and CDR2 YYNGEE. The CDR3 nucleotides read TGTGCCAGCAGCGTAGTTGGGACAGGGGGCGAGCAGTACTTC. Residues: CASSVVGTGGEQYF.

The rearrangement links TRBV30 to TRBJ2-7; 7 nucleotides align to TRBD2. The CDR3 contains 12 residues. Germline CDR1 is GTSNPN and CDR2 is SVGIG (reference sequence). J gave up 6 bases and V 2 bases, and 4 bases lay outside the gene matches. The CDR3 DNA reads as TGTGCCTGGAGTCGCGGGAGAAGCGAGCAGTACTTC. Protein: CAWSRGRSEQYF.